What follows are 28 T cell receptor beta chains derived from one specimen sequenced in a study of CD8 T cells in Susac syndrome (dated by TCRdb to between 2018 and 2020). Preparation of the library involved the immunoSEQ multiplex PCR assay. RNA was extracted using the RNeasy kit, and roughly 0.45 to 1 ug of the RNA was reverse transcribed with random hexamers. The public reads were run again by TCRdb, first through fastp at Q25 and then through MiXCR, and only productive beta chains were kept. Here each entry gathers all rows of one CDR3 protein and keeps the most common genes and DNA. In all, the sample holds some 96,000 distinct CDR3 sequences, and around 96% of those were seen once. Around 0.3% of the sample is taken by the ten largest. Sequencing was carried out using CD8+ T cells from PBMCs. All receptors derive from a human donor with Susac syndrome.

V usage is TRBV20-1 and J usage is TRBJ1-5, with TRBD1 matching over 7 bases. Per germline, CDR1 DFQATT and CDR2 SNEGSKA (reference sequence). The V gene end was trimmed by 2 bases and the J gene end by 3 bases; junction bases not matched to a gene: 7. The CDR3 runs 15 residues. The CDR3 sequence is CSARPPGQLNQPQHF. DNA of the CDR3: TGCAGTGCTAGACCCCCGGGACAGCTCAATCAGCCCCAGCATTTT.

CDR3 protein: CSVLTYSYNEQFF. Written as DNA, the CDR3 is TGCAGCGTCCTTACTTACTCCTACAATGAGCAGTTCTTC. The chain links TRBV29-1 to TRBJ2-1; D gene unclear. There are 13 residues in the CDR3. The V end lost 6 bases, the J end lost 0 bases, and 9 bases lay between the germline ends. Germline V CDR1 and CDR2: SQVTM, ANQGSEA.

This chain joins TRBV6-6 and TRBJ2-5, with D uncertain. The V and J ends lost 2 bases and 1 base respectively, with 11 bases between them. The CDR3 sequence is 15 residues long. CDR1 is MNHNY and CDR2 is SVGAGI in the germline V gene (reference sequence). CDR3: CASSYLGSFQETQYF. CDR3 in DNA: TGTGCCAGCAGTTACCTGGGCAGCTTCCAAGAGACCCAGTACTTC.

The chain links TRBV29-1 to TRBJ1-1; 7 bases line up with TRBD1. The germline CDR1 and CDR2 sequences are SQVTM and ANQGSEA. The CDR3 sequence is 15 residues long. The V segment lost 1 base and the J segment 6 bases; nucleotides outside the gene matches: 11. The CDR3 protein is CSVEGESTGEPEAFF. In DNA, the CDR3 is TGCAGCGTTGAAGGGGAATCCACAGGGGAGCCTGAAGCTTTCTTT.

The rearrangement links TRBV29-1 to TRBJ2-7, with TRBD1 identical over 7 bases. The CDR3 sequence is 15 residues long. CDR1 is SQVTM, CDR2 ANQGSEA, per germline. V lost 0 bases, J lost 2 bases, and 7 bases stayed unmatched. DNA for the CDR3: TGCAGCGTTGAAGATCGGGACAGTGGCCCCTACGAGCAGTACTTC. Encoded protein: CSVEDRDSGPYEQYF.

V is TRBV12-3 or TRBV12-4 and J is TRBJ1-2; TRBD1 is a possible D gene (6 bases). Trimming stripped 5 bases from V and 7 bases from J, with 14 bases between. The CDR3 runs to 13 residues. CDR3 nucleotide sequence: TGTGCCAGCAGTCCCGGGACAAGGGGTGGCTACACCTTC. Protein: CASSPGTRGGYTF.

The chain carries TRBV20-1 and TRBJ2-7; the D gene is possibly TRBD2 (5 bases). This CDR3 comprises 13 residues. With 0 bases removed from V and 6 bases from J, the gap between germline ends came to 12 bases. Germline assignment: CDR1 DFQATT and CDR2 SNEGSKA (reference sequence). CDR3 DNA sequence: TGCAGTGCTAGAGATGGGGTCGGAGGCGAGCAGTACTTC. This codes for CSARDGVGGEQYF.

The chain links TRBV24-1 to TRBJ1-2; D perhaps matches TRBD1 (6 bases). From germline, CDR1 is KGHDR and CDR2 SFDVKD. The CDR3 extends over 14 amino acids. Trimming pared 9 bases from V and 3 bases from J, leaving 16 bases between. CDR3 sequence (DNA): TGTGCCACCTCAGGGAACAGGGAGGACTATGGCTACACCTTC. The encoded protein is CATSGNREDYGYTF.

V is TRBV7-9 and J is TRBJ2-5; TRBD2 agrees at 12 bases. V shed 8 bases, J shed 5 bases, and the junction held 9 bases outside the gene matches. CDR1 and CDR2 (germline): SEHNR, FQNEAQ (reference sequence). CDR3 length: 15 residues. The CDR3, as DNA: TGTGCCAGCGGCCCGACTAGCGGGAGTTGGGAGACCCAGTACTTC. Amino acid sequence: CASGPTSGSWETQYF.

The chain links TRBV13 to TRBJ1-2; D remains unclear. The V gene lost 4 bases and the J gene lost 5 bases, with 8 bases spanning the gap. This CDR3 comprises 12 residues. Germline V gene sequence: CDR1 PRHDT, CDR2 FYEKMQ (reference sequence). The CDR3 is CASSSGTYGYTF. CDR3 nucleotides: TGTGCCAGCAGCTCTGGCACATATGGCTACACCTTC. Full variable domain (remainder filled in from reference TRBV13 and TRBJ1-2): AAGVIQSPRHLIKEKRETATLKCYPIPRHDTVYWYQQGPGQDPQFLISFYEKMQSDKGSIPDRFSAQQFSDYHSELNMSSLELGDSALYFCASSSGTYGYTFGSGTRLTVV.

The gene calls are TRBV5-1 and TRBJ1-1; D is ambiguous. Trimming removed 4 bases from V and 0 bases from J, with 22 bases in between. Per germline, CDR1 SGHRS and CDR2 YFSETQ. The CDR3 runs to 18 residues. The CDR3 region is CASSPKQNPTTMNTEAFF. The CDR3 DNA follows: TGCGCCAGCAGCCCAAAACAGAACCCCACAACGATGAACACTGAAGCTTTCTTT. Combining the CDR3 with reference TRBV5-1 and TRBJ1-1 gives the whole variable domain KAGVTQTPRYLIKTRGQQVTLSCSPISGHRSVSWYQQTPGQGLQFLFEYFSETQRNKGNFPGRFSGRQFSNSRSEMNVSTLELGDSALYLCASSPKQNPTTMNTEAFFGQGTRLTVV.

V is TRBV13 and J is TRBJ2-1; TRBD2 agrees at 8 bases. This CDR3 is built from 15 residues. The germline V gene encodes CDR1 PRHDT and CDR2 FYEKMQ (reference sequence). V lost 5 bases to trimming and J lost 7 bases; unmatched junction nucleotides: 10. CDR3 in amino acids: CASSTQMGLGNEQFF. CDR3 in DNA: TGTGCCAGCAGCACCCAGATGGGACTAGGAAATGAGCAGTTCTTC. Using reference TRBV13 and TRBJ2-1 for the parts outside the CDR3, the full variable domain is AAGVIQSPRHLIKEKRETATLKCYPIPRHDTVYWYQQGPGQDPQFLISFYEKMQSDKGSIPDRFSAQQFSDYHSELNMSSLELGDSALYFCASSTQMGLGNEQFFGPGTRLTVL.

This chain links TRBV29-1 with TRBJ2-7; D is tentatively TRBD1 or TRBD2 (5 bases each). The CDR3 length is 12 residues. Germline CDR1 is SQVTM and CDR2 is ANQGSEA. The V end lost 7 bases, the J end lost 1 base, and 11 bases lay between the germline ends. The CDR3 here is CSARGASYEQYF. The CDR3 nucleotides read TGCAGCGCCCGGGGCGCTTCCTACGAGCAGTACTTC.

This chain connects TRBV4-1 to TRBJ2-5; TRBD2 agrees at 8 bases. CDR3 length: 17 amino acids. Germline V CDR1 and CDR2: MGHRA, YSYEKL. With V trimmed by 4 bases and J by 1 base, 11 bases remained unmatched. DNA of the CDR3: TGCGCCAGCAGCCTCGTCCGAGAGCGGGGGCCCCAAGAGACCCAGTACTTC. Amino acids: CASSLVRERGPQETQYF.

The chain joins TRBV10-3 to TRBJ2-3, with D possibly being TRBD1 or TRBD2 (5 bases each). V lost 3 bases to trimming and J lost 2 bases, with 9 bases between them. Germline CDR1 and CDR2: ENHRY and SYGVKD. The CDR3 length is 14 residues. In DNA, the CDR3 is TGTGCCATCAGTGAAGAGGGACCCACAGATACGCAGTATTTT. Encoded protein: CAISEEGPTDTQYF.

V usage is TRBV18 and J usage is TRBJ1-1, with a tentative D call TRBD1 (5 bases). The CDR3 has 13 amino acids. Per germline, CDR1 KGHSH and CDR2 LQKENI. V was pared by 5 bases and J by 1 base, with 8 bases between. CDR3 residues: CASSSDRNTEAFF. The CDR3 DNA reads as TGTGCCAGCTCATCCGACAGGAACACTGAAGCTTTCTTT.

V and J are TRBV29-1 and TRBJ1-1; D remains unclear. Looked up from germline, CDR1 is SQVTM and CDR2 is ANQGSEA. CDR3 length: 12 amino acids. Trimming removed 7 bases from V and 1 base from J, with 10 bases in between. The CDR3 DNA reads TGCAGCGGCTCGAACAGGAACACTGAAGCTTTCTTT. It codes for CSGSNRNTEAFF.

The CDR3 DNA reads as TGTGCCAGCAGCTGGGGCGACTCCGGTGAGCAGTTCTTC. Protein: CASSWGDSGEQFF. The rearrangement links TRBV5-4 to TRBJ2-1, with D possibly matching TRBD1 (5 bases). Per the germline V gene, CDR1 is SGHNT and CDR2 is YYREEE (reference sequence). The CDR3 loop spans 13 amino acids. V lost 3 bases and J lost 9, with 13 bases in between.

This chain's CDR3 is CSVLLGGEQFF. The CDR3 DNA reads as TGCAGCGTCCTACTAGGGGGTGAGCAGTTCTTC. The V and J genes are TRBV29-1 and TRBJ2-1; tentative D call: TRBD1 (6 bases). The germline V and J ends were trimmed by 6 bases and 9 bases, with 12 bases remaining between them. The germline V gene has CDR1 SQVTM and CDR2 ANQGSEA. The CDR3 is made up of 11 amino acids.

The CDR3 protein is CASSLNGYTF. In nucleotides, the CDR3 is TGCGCCAGCAGTCTAAATGGCTACACCTTC. This chain connects TRBV23-1 to TRBJ1-2; no clear D. TRBV23-1 is an ORF for which the function is uncertain. The CDR3 extends over 10 amino acids. Trimming shortened V by 4 bases and J by 6 bases, and 3 bases separated the two germline ends.

The chain is built from TRBV20-1 and TRBJ2-7; TRBD2 might be the D (6 bases). The germline V gene encodes CDR1 DFQATT and CDR2 SNEGSKA (reference sequence). This CDR3 spans 12 amino acids. Trimming removed 4 bases at V and 4 bases at J, with 11 bases between. The CDR3 sequence: CSAKYGGYEQYF. CDR3 nucleotides: TGCAGTGCTAAATATGGGGGGTACGAGCAGTACTTC.

The chain combines TRBV9 with TRBJ2-5, with D tentatively TRBD2 (5 bases). The CDR3 loop spans 12 amino acids. From germline, CDR1 is SGDLS and CDR2 YYNGEE. V lost 3 bases and J 3 bases, leaving 6 bases between the germline ends. The DNA of the CDR3 is TGTGCCAGCAGCGGAGCGGAAGAGACCCAGTACTTC. It is translated as CASSGAEETQYF.

This clonotype was seen once. This rearrangement joins TRBV5-1 to TRBJ2-7; D is undetermined. This CDR3 contains 13 residues. Per germline, CDR1 SGHRS and CDR2 YFSETQ. The V end was cut by 0 bases, the J end by 6 bases, with 10 bases between. The CDR3 DNA sequence: TGCGCCAGCAGCTTGGATCTTAAAGGCGAGCAGTACTTC. Its translation: CASSLDLKGEQYF.

This chain links TRBV27 with TRBJ2-7; either TRBD1 or TRBD2 may supply D (5 bases each). Per the germline V gene, CDR1 is MNHEY and CDR2 is SMNVEV (reference sequence). The CDR3 contains 12 residues. Trimming took off 2 bases at V and 7 bases at J, with 9 bases between the two ends. The DNA of the CDR3 is TGTGCCAGCAGTTTACGGGGCGGGGAGCAGTACTTC. Its translation: CASSLRGGEQYF.

V gene TRBV18 combines with J gene TRBJ1-1; TRBD1 might be the D (5 bases). V lost 5 bases to trimming and J lost 6 bases, with 13 bases between them. Germline V gene sequence: CDR1 KGHSH, CDR2 LQKENI. This CDR3 is 13 amino acids long. Here the CDR3 reads CASSFDRISEAFF. Written as DNA, the CDR3 is TGTGCCAGCTCATTCGACAGAATCTCTGAAGCTTTCTTT.

The chain combines TRBV3-1 with TRBJ2-7, with unresolved D. The CDR3 extends over 12 amino acids. Germline-derived CDR1 and CDR2 are LGHDT and YNNKEL (reference sequence). Between the trimmed V and J ends, which lost 0 bases and 5 bases, there was a span of 5 bases. The CDR3: CASSQDSDEQYF. In nucleotides, the CDR3 is TGTGCCAGCAGCCAAGATTCGGACGAGCAGTACTTC.

The chain recombines TRBV2 with TRBJ1-4; D possibly corresponds to TRBD1 (6 bases). The CDR3 spans 14 residues. V was clipped by 6 bases and J by 6 bases, with 14 bases between them. The germline V gene has CDR1 SNHLY and CDR2 FYNNEI. The CDR3 sequence is CASRVQGSYEKLFF. CDR3 DNA: TGTGCCAGCAGGGTTCAGGGGTCGTATGAAAAACTGTTTTTT.

This clonotype was picked up one time. The chain carries TRBV21-1 and TRBJ1-2. TRBV21-1 is a recognized pseudogene. The CDR3 is 14 residues long. The CDR3 bases are TGTGCCAGCAGCAAATCTGGGGATGCCTATGGCTACACCTTC. This translates into CASSKSGDAYGYTF.